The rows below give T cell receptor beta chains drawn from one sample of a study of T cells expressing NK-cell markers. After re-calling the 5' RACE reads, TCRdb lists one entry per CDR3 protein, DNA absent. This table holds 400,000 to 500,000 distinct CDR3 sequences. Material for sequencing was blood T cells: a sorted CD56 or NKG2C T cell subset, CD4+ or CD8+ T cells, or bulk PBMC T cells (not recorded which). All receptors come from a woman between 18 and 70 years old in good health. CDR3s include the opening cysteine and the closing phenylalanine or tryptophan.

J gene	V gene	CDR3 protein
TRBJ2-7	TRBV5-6	CASSWGGYYEQYF
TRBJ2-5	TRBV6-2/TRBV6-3	CASSYSNPLPQYF
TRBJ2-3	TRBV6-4	CASSPGLWGDTQYF
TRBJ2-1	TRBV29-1	CSVVKAPDDEQFF
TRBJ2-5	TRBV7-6	CASSLTDGQETQYF
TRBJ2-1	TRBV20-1	CSAAPGAGNEQFF
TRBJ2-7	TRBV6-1	CATASSGEFSYEQYF
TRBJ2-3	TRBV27	CASSLYPEVTDTQYF
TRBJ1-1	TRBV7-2	CASSPRQVLNTEAFF
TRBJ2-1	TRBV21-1	CASPLTPSSDDEQFF
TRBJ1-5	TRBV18	CASSPPGRSNQPQHF
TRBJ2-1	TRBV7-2	CASSSQPLAGGWNEQFF
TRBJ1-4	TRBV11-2	CASSLVQAGEKLFF
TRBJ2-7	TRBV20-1	CSARGERGRSYEQYF
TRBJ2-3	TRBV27	CASSLQGITDTQYF
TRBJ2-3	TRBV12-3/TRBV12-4	CASSGWTSGKSDTQYF
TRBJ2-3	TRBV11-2	CASNLGLAGITDTQYF
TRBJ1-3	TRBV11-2	CASSLDPRRLSGNTIYF
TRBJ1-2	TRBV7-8	CASSFRTGGGYTF
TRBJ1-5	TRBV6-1	CASRVEQGSNQLQHF
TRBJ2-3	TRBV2	CASTRPGDTQYF
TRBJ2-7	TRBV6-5	CASSSLRPTTYEQYF
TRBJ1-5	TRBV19	CASSIEAVGGQPQHF
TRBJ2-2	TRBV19	CASGMDRAQTGPGELFF
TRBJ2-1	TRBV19	CASSIVRADEQFF
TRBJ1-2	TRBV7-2	CASSPGGTGTNYGYTF
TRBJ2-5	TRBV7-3	CASSLAGTGGQETQYF
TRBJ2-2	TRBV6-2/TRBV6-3	CASSYSFALARKHTGKLFF
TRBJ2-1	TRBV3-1	CASSQGKGIYNEQFF
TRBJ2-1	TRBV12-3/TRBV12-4	CASSFRASGGTYNEQFF
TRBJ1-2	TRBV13	CASSSPRGANYGYTF
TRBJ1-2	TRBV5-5	CASSKTGSHYGYTF
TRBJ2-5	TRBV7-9	CASSSGSVFQETQYF
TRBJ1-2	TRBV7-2	CASSVDRVNYGYTF
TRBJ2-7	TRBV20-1	CSAAGGGRSYEQYF
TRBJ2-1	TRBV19	CASSKTSLFDSYNEQFF
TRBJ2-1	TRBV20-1	CSAPREGRNEQFF
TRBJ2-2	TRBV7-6	CASSLETSGVMTGELFF
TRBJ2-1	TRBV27	CASSLSGLNNEQFF
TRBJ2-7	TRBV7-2	CASGLAGLYEQYF
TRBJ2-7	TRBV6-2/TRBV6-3	CASSWTGLGYSYEQYF
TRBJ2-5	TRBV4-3	CASSQDLGPTQYF